A selection of T cell receptor beta chains follows, all from one sample in a study of blood T cell repertoires in COVID-19. Some clones are missing from TCRdb's copy, which holds only in-frame ones; the method was immunoSEQ multiplex PCR. The table lists roughly 250,000 clones, 70% to 90% of them singletons. The specimen sequenced was peripheral blood. All receptors come from a woman in her thirties or forties who had recovered from COVID-19. The CDR3 runs from the conserved cysteine through the conserved F or W. A D gene is named only where the DNA matches it firmly. Clone size is stated in some rows and not others, as once, few, many or a class when expanded.

cdr3_aa	cdr3_nt	clone_size	v_call	j_call	d_call	cdr3_length
CASRGYTDTQYF	TGTGCCAGTAGGGGTTACACAGATACGCAGTATTTT	-	TRBV3-1/TRBV3-2	TRBJ2-3	-	12
CASTPIRGGNQPQHF	TGTGCCAGTACCCCTATCAGGGGTGGCAATCAGCCCCAGCATTTT	-	TRBV19	TRBJ1-5	-	15
CASSSGQGLLETQYF	TGTGCCAGCAGTAGCGGACAGGGGTTGTTAGAGACCCAGTACTTC	-	TRBV6-5	TRBJ2-5	TRBD1	15
CASSSWRGRGSEGYTF	TGTGCCAGCAGCTCCTGGAGGGGCAGGGGGTCGGAAGGCTACACCTTC	-	TRBV5-4	TRBJ1-2	TRBD1	16
CASSMWTGANQPQHF	TGTGCCAGTAGTATGTGGACAGGGGCCAATCAGCCCCAGCATTTT	-	TRBV19	TRBJ1-5	TRBD1	15
CASSLVLAGLQYF	TGTGCCAGCAGCTTAGTCCTAGCGGGCCTTCAGTACTTC	once	TRBV11-3	TRBJ2-4	TRBD2	13
CASSMIRAARSAGNEQFF	TGTGCCAGCAGCATGATCCGGGCCGCGCGAAGTGCGGGCAATGAGCAGTTCTTC	-	TRBV7-2	TRBJ2-1	-	18
CASSPPVGQGNYNEQFF	TGTGCCAGCTCACCACCGGTCGGACAGGGGAACTACAATGAGCAGTTCTTC	-	TRBV18	TRBJ2-1	TRBD1	17
CASTHIGGTDTQYF	TGTGCCAGCACCCACATCGGGGGAACAGATACGCAGTATTTT	-	TRBV28	TRBJ2-3	-	14
CASSLVGGNLEQYF	TGCGCCAGCAGCTTGGTTGGAGGGAACCTCGAGCAGTACTTC	-	TRBV5-1	TRBJ2-7	-	14
CASSVEIRRGVPDTQYF	TGTGCCAGCAGCGTAGAAATCAGGCGGGGGGTTCCAGATACGCAGTATTTT	few	TRBV9	TRBJ2-3	TRBD2	17
CAISSTGVNQPQHF	TGTGCCATCAGCTCAACAGGGGTCAATCAGCCCCAGCATTTT	-	TRBV10-3	TRBJ1-5	TRBD1	14
CASSLAIEAFF	TGTGCCAGCAGCTTAGCTATAGAAGCTTTCTTT	-	TRBV7-9	TRBJ1-1	-	11
CASTGSAGAYTGELFF	TGTGCCAGTACGGGGTCAGCAGGAGCCTACACCGGGGAGCTGTTTTTT	-	TRBV19	TRBJ2-2	-	16
CASSENPRGNQPQHF	TGTGCCAGCAGTGAAAACCCCCGGGGTAATCAGCCCCAGCATTTT	-	TRBV6-1	TRBJ1-5	-	15
CASSLGTGGPIGNTIYF	TGTGCCAGCAGCTTAGGGACAGGGGGCCCCATAGGAAACACCATATATTTT	-	TRBV7-2	TRBJ1-3	TRBD1	17
CASSLGGTGLQETQYF	TGTGCCAGCAGTTTAGGCGGGACAGGCCTCCAAGAGACCCAGTACTTC	once	TRBV27	TRBJ2-5	TRBD1	16
CASSTEGRGTEAFF	TGTGCCAGCAGCACCGAAGGCAGGGGCACTGAAGCTTTCTTT	-	TRBV7-2	TRBJ1-1	-	14
CASRLGQNSGNTIYF	TGTGCCAGCAGGTTGGGACAGAACTCTGGAAACACCATATATTTT	-	TRBV5-8	TRBJ1-3	TRBD1	15